A single sample is the source of the 3 T cell receptor beta chains below, sequenced in a study of blood T cell repertoires in COVID-19. Here immunoSEQ multiplex PCR was the method, and the copy in TCRdb shows in-frame clones only, minus some. The sample lists hundreds of thousands of clones, about nine tenths occurring once. The sequenced sample was peripheral blood. Receptor source: a woman in her sixties or seventies with acute or convalescent COVID-19.

The V and J genes are TRBV9 and TRBJ2-2; 9 nucleotides line up with TRBD1. Per germline, CDR1 SGDLS and CDR2 YYNGEE. V lost 4 bases, J lost 6 bases, and 7 bases stayed unmatched. The CDR3 sequence is 15 residues long. CDR3 DNA sequence: TGTGCCAGCAGCCCATTAGGACAGGGGTCCGGGGAGCTGTTTTTT. It specifies CASSPLGQGSGELFF.

The V gene is TRBV7-8, the J gene TRBJ2-5; 8 nucleotides align to TRBD2. CDR1 SGHVS and CDR2 FQNEAQ come from the germline V gene. The CDR3 loop spans 14 amino acids. Trimming took 7 bases from V and 5 from J; bases not matched to a gene: 9. CDR3 protein: CASTLRASGETQYF. The CDR3, as DNA: TGTGCCAGCACCCTAAGGGCTAGCGGGGAGACCCAGTACTTC.

The J gene is TRBJ1-2, the V gene TRBV11-2; D perhaps matches TRBD1 (6 bases). The V and J ends lost 4 bases and 3 bases respectively, with 15 bases between them. This CDR3 is built from 15 residues. CDR1 and CDR2 from the germline V gene are SGHAT and FQNNGV. The CDR3 DNA reads TGTGCCAGCAGCTCACGCCTAAGACAGGACTATGGCTACACCTTC. It encodes CASSSRLRQDYGYTF.